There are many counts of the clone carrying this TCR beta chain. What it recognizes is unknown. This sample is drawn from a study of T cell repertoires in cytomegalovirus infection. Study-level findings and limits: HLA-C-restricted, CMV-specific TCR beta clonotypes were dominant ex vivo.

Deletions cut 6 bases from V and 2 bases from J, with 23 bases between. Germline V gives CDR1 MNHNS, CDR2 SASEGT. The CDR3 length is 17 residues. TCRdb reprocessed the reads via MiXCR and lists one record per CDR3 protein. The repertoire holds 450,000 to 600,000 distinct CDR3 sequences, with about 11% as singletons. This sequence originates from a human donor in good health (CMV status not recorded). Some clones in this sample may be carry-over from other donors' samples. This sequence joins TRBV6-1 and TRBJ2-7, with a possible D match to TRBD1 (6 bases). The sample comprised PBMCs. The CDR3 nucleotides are TGTGCCAGCAGCCCAGGGGCAAGGCGTACCGGTCCCTACGAGCAGTACTTC. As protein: CASSPGARRTGPYEQYF.